This T cell receptor beta chain was captured in a study of cytomegalovirus exposure and HLA in healthy donors. Study conclusions and caveats: A few CMV-associated chains proved CMV antigen-specific in vitro. The study put 150 or so TCR beta chains on its list as cytomegalovirus-associated.

Measured with immunoSEQ multiplex PCR; TCRdb has only the in-frame clones, and not every one. The sample records around 150,000 clones, less than 90% being singletons. The donors were in the approximately 120-subject validation cohort, distinct from the approximately 700-subject first cohort. The CDR3 sequence is 14 residues long. From germline, CDR1 is GTSNPN and CDR2 SVGIG (reference sequence). The germline V and J ends were trimmed by 8 bases and 0 bases, with 13 bases remaining between them. A word on this clone: The antigen remains undetermined.

This sequence was found in a man aged 25 to 40 in good health and CMV-seropositive. The sequencing sample was made of PBMCs. The chain combines TRBV30 with TRBJ1-4; D is possibly TRBD1 (5 bases). The CDR3 coding sequence is TGTGCCGGGACGAGGGCTTCAACTAATGAAAAACTGTTTTTT. Its translation is CAGTRASTNEKLFF.